This entry lists 19 T cell receptor beta chains sequenced from one sample in a study of cytomegalovirus exposure and HLA in healthy donors (dated by TCRdb to the late 2010s). The library was generated by the immunoSEQ multiplex PCR assay. For the multiplex PCR, a mixture combining 60 forward primers for TCR Vbeta segments and 13 reverse primers for TCR Jbeta segments was used. This immuneACCESS table, as held by TCRdb, lists in-frame sequences with V and J called but not all clones. Of the missing ones, under half trace to an unresolved V gene in checked studies; the others have no known cause. A total of about 150,000 clones appear in this sample, more than 60% of them only once. The ten most abundant clones make up 10% of the sample. The sequencing input was PBMCs. The receptors derive from a man aged 30-40 years in good health and CMV-seropositive.

This chain uses TRBV7-9 with TRBJ2-7; 11 nucleotides match TRBD2. The CDR3 is 16 residues long. Germline V gene data show CDR1 as SEHNR and CDR2 as FQNEAQ (reference sequence). Trimming at V came to 4 bases and at J to 3 bases, leaving 8 bases not matched to a gene. In nucleotides, the CDR3 is TGTGCCAGCAGCTCCCAGGGACTAGCGGACCGCTACGAGCAGTACTTC. This encodes CASSSQGLADRYEQYF.

This clone was seen a handful of times. This CDR3 is CASSPTGTSFHNEQFF. The CDR3 nucleotides read TGTGCCAGCAGTCCTACCGGGACTAGTTTCCACAATGAGCAGTTCTTC. The rearrangement joins TRBV9 to TRBJ2-1; 8 bases are a match to TRBD2. This CDR3 has 16 residues. Germline V CDR1 and CDR2: SGDLS, YYNGEE. The junction had 12 bases not matched to a gene; V was cut back by 5 bases and J by 5 bases.

The chain uses TRBV7-9 and TRBJ2-7; TRBD1 is a possible D gene (5 bases). Trimming shortened V by 5 bases and J by 3 bases, and 23 bases separated the two germline ends. The CDR3 spans 17 residues. From germline, CDR1 is SEHNR and CDR2 FQNEAQ (reference sequence). CDR3 residues: CASSPFKTDRTSYEQYF. CDR3 nucleotide sequence: TGTGCCAGCAGCCCATTTAAAACCGACAGAACCAGCTACGAGCAGTACTTC.

The chain links TRBV4-1 to TRBJ2-7, with 9 positions matching TRBD2. Germline V gene data show CDR1 as MGHRA and CDR2 as YSYEKL. This CDR3 comprises 12 residues. The V gene end was trimmed by 4 bases and the J gene end by 11 bases; junction bases not matched to a gene: 6. The CDR3 DNA is TGCGCCAGCAGCCGTAGCGGGAGCGTCAAGTACTTC. Translated: CASSRSGSVKYF.

V gene TRBV7-9 combines with J gene TRBJ1-2; the match to TRBD1 covers 9 bases. The CDR3 extends over 15 amino acids. From germline, CDR1 is SEHNR and CDR2 FQNEAQ (reference sequence). The junction had 8 bases not matched to a gene; V was cut back by 3 bases and J by 6 bases. The CDR3 loop reads CASSFGHRGLDGYTF. DNA of the CDR3: TGTGCCAGCAGCTTTGGTCACAGGGGGCTCGATGGCTACACCTTC.

This clone was seen just once. This chain connects TRBV27 to TRBJ2-2; TRBD2 agrees at 8 bases. The CDR3 is made up of 15 amino acids. The J segment lost 5 bases and the V segment lost 5 bases, leaving 7 bases of the junction unmatched. Germline V lookup: CDR1 MNHEY, CDR2 SMNVEV (reference sequence). CDR3 region: CASSQLAVETGELFF. CDR3 bases: TGTGCCAGCAGTCAACTAGCGGTGGAAACCGGGGAGCTGTTTTTT.

As DNA, the CDR3 is TGTGCCAGCAGTCGATATATACCCACGTTTCAGGACTCTGGAAACACCATATATTTT. It yields the protein CASSRYIPTFQDSGNTIYF. The chain combines TRBV7-2 with TRBJ1-3; D is undetermined. CDR1 and CDR2 (germline): SGHTA, FQGNSA. The CDR3 spans 19 residues. V lost 6 bases, J lost 0 bases, and 24 bases lay in between.

V gene TRBV7-9 combines with J gene TRBJ2-3, with 7 bases lining up with TRBD1. CDR3 length equals 14 residues. V dropped 1 base and J dropped 5; count of bases not matched to a gene: 3. Germline CDR1 reads SEHNR; CDR2 reads FQNEAQ (reference sequence). The CDR3 DNA sequence: TGTGCCAGCAGCTTAGTTGGGGACAGAGATACGCAGTATTTT. Protein: CASSLVGDRDTQYF.

The chain uses TRBV30 and TRBJ2-7; 7 bases fit TRBD1. In germline, CDR1 is GTSNPN, CDR2 SVGIG (reference sequence). The CDR3 covers 14 residues. V trimming: 2 bases; J trimming: 4 bases; junction bases outside the gene matches: 8. The CDR3 is CAWSTAGGTYEQYF. Written as DNA, the CDR3 is TGTGCCTGGAGTACGGCAGGGGGAACTTACGAGCAGTACTTC. Full variable domain (rest looked up from reference TRBV30 and TRBJ2-7): SQTIHQWPATLVQPVGSPLSLECTVEGTSNPNLYWYRQAAGRGLQLLFYSVGIGQISSEVPQNLSASRPQDRQFILSSKKLLLSDSGFYLCAWSTAGGTYEQYFGPGTRLTVT.

The chain recombines TRBV29-1 with TRBJ2-1, with D hard to call. From germline, CDR1 is SQVTM and CDR2 ANQGSEA. The V end lost 6 bases, the J end lost 9 bases, and 15 bases lay between the germline ends. CDR3 size: 12 residues. CDR3 amino acids: CSVKPVAGEQFF. CDR3 nucleotide sequence: TGCAGCGTGAAACCCGTAGCCGGTGAGCAGTTCTTC.

This chain links TRBV10-3 with TRBJ1-2; D is uncertain. The V end was cut by 7 bases, the J end by 8 bases, with 20 bases between. Germline V gene data show CDR1 as ENHRY and CDR2 as SYGVKD. This CDR3 comprises 14 residues. This CDR3 is CAITVQPDGGGYTF. CDR3 bases: TGTGCCATCACAGTCCAACCCGACGGAGGCGGCTACACCTTC.

In this sample, this clone turned up once. This chain links TRBV19 with TRBJ2-7; D might be TRBD1 (6 bases). The germline V and J ends were trimmed by 6 bases and 2 bases, with 14 bases remaining between them. Germline lookup yields CDR1 LNHDA and CDR2 SQIVND (reference sequence). The CDR3 consists of 14 residues. The CDR3 nucleotides are TGTGCCAGTAGCGATGAAACAGGGACCTACGAGCAGTACTTC. Encoded protein: CASSDETGTYEQYF.

The rearrangement links TRBV4-1 to TRBJ2-7; TRBD2 matches 10 bases. The CDR3 is 16 amino acids. V shed 1 base and J 6 bases; nucleotides not matched to a gene: 9. Germline CDR1 and CDR2: MGHRA and YSYEKL. The CDR3 nucleotides are TGCGCCAGCAGCCAAGGCTCCTCCGGGACTAGCGCCGAGCAGTACTTC. Residues: CASSQGSSGTSAEQYF.

This clone has only a few counts. This chain uses TRBV5-1 with TRBJ2-3, with TRBD2 as a possible D gene (5 bases). The CDR3 has 15 amino acids. The germline V gene has CDR1 SGHRS and CDR2 YFSETQ. Trimming shortened V by 6 bases and J by 6 bases, and 20 bases separated the two germline ends. The CDR3, as DNA: TGCGCCAGCACCCAAGGCGGACTGATGGGCGATACGCAGTATTTT. The encoded protein is CASTQGGLMGDTQYF.

This clone has just a few counts. This rearrangement joins TRBV6-5 to TRBJ2-5; D might be TRBD1 (6 bases). With 5 bases removed from V and 4 bases from J, the gap between germline ends came to 14 bases. This CDR3 is built from 14 residues. Germline assignment: CDR1 MNHEY and CDR2 SVGAGI. CDR3 sequence reads: CASSTTGTRETQYF. Written as DNA, the CDR3 is TGTGCCAGCAGTACCACCGGGACAAGAGAGACCCAGTACTTC.

This clone came up a few times. The chain joins TRBV28 to TRBJ1-1, with D uncertain. V shed 3 bases and J shed 5 bases, with 7 bases lying between them. Looked up from germline, CDR1 is MDHEN and CDR2 is SYDVKM. The CDR3 has 12 amino acids. CDR3 protein: CASSFIRTEAFF. Here the CDR3 DNA reads TGTGCCAGCAGTTTCATCCGGACTGAAGCTTTCTTT.

Comments on this clone: One junction end does not reproduce the germline sequence, and a read error may be involved. This chain connects TRBV10-3 to TRBJ2-1; 7 nucleotides line up with TRBD2. Germline V CDR1 and CDR2: ENHRY, SYGVKD. This CDR3 is built from 13 residues. The CDR3: CTIGKGGRDEQFF. The CDR3 DNA is TGTACCATCGGGAAGGGAGGGCGGGATGAGCAGTTCTTC.

This clone appeared a single time. V gene TRBV9 combines with J gene TRBJ2-1, with 7 bases aligning to TRBD2. Germline loops: CDR1 SGDLS, CDR2 YYNGEE. V lost 4 bases, J lost 6 bases, and 13 bases stayed unmatched. CDR3 size: 16 residues. In DNA form, the CDR3 reads TGTGCCAGCAGCAAGAGCGGGAACCCTATAAGCAATGAGCAGTTCTTC. It specifies CASSKSGNPISNEQFF.

This clone was detected only a few times. V usage is TRBV15 and J usage is TRBJ1-6; unclear D gene. Germline V gene lookup returns CDR1 LNHNV and CDR2 YYDKDF (reference sequence). Trimming removed 2 bases at V and 14 bases at J, with 16 bases between. This CDR3 region has 14 residues. In DNA, the CDR3 is TGTGCCACCAGCAGATACGGAGCCCTTTTCACCCTCCACTTT. The encoded protein is CATSRYGALFTLHF.